The clone carrying this T cell receptor beta chain was observed many times. The antigen is unknown. Both TCR beta VDJ combination and CDR3 sequence profiling were carried out. Genomic DNA was the template for this profiling. Each CDR3 protein gets one entry after TCRdb re-called the reads with MiXCR. The sample has approximately 220,000 distinct CDR3 sequences, roughly half seen once. The data were obtained in a study of CD8+CD57+ T cells in acquired aplastic anemia. Study in general: The average for DNA from sorted CD4+ and CD8+ cells was roughly 3 ug.

All patients picked for sequencing had shown, by flow cytometry, an expansion of CD8+CD57+ cells. All participating patients were living with severe acquired aplastic anemia. Untreated patients provided the blood samples, with no therapy given before sampling. Per the germline V gene, CDR1 is SEHNR and CDR2 is FQNEAQ (reference sequence). The CDR3 consists of 14 residues. Trimming cost V 1 base and J 3 bases, with 7 bases left between them. General study results and limits: Overlapping CD8+ CDR3 repertoires of patients and controls contained under 35 shared sequences.

The chain recombines TRBV7-9 with TRBJ2-1, with D hard to call. Sequenced input: sorted CD4+, CD8+, or CD8+CD57+ T cells (not recorded which) from PBMCs. This clonotype was obtained from a human donor with aplastic anemia. CDR3 in amino acids: CASSLETGYNEQFF. CDR3 nucleotides: TGTGCCAGCAGCTTAGAGACGGGCTACAATGAGCAGTTCTTC.